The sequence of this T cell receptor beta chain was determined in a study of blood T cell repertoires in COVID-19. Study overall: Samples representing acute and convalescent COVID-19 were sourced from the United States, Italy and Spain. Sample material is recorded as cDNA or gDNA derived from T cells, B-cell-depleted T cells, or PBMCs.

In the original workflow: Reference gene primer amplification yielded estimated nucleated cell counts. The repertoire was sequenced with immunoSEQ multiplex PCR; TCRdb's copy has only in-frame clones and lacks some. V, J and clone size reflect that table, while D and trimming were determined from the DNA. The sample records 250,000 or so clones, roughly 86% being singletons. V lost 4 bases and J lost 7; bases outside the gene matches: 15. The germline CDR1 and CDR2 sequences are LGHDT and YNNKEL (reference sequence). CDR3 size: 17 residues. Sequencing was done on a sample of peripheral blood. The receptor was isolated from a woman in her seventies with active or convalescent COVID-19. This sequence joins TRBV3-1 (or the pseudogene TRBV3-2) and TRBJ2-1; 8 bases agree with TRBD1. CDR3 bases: TGTGCCAGCAGCCCACAGAGGGGGACAGGCCTTACGAATGAGCAGTTCTTC. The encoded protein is CASSPQRGTGLTNEQFF.